The 23 T cell receptor beta chains below all came from one sample that was sequenced in a study of cytomegalovirus exposure and HLA in healthy donors. The PCR made use of 60 Vbeta and 13 Jbeta primers. Sequencing was performed with immunoSEQ multiplex PCR; in TCRdb, only in-frame clones are kept and a portion is missing. The table lists under 200,000 clones, around 85% of them singletons. The specimen was PBMCs. These receptors all stem from a human donor in good health.

The chain links TRBV5-8 to TRBJ2-7, with 7 nucleotides matching TRBD2. J lost 3 bases, V lost 4 bases, and 7 bases had no gene match. The germline V gene encodes CDR1 SGHTS and CDR2 YDEGEE. This CDR3 region has 14 residues. CDR3 loop: CASSRRGINYEQYF. The CDR3, as DNA: TGTGCCAGCAGCCGGCGGGGGATCAACTACGAGCAGTACTTC.

J is TRBJ2-7 and V is TRBV5-5; no firm D call. Trimming took off 4 bases at V and 2 bases at J, with 7 bases between the two ends. CDR3 length: 12 residues. Germline lookup yields CDR1 SGHKS and CDR2 YYEKEE (reference sequence). The CDR3 protein is CASSRQAYEQYF. The CDR3 DNA is TGTGCCAGCAGCCGTCAGGCCTACGAGCAGTACTTC.

The CDR3 DNA sequence: TGCGCCAGCAGCCTCGACAGGATAGGGGCGAATGGCTACACCTTC. This encodes CASSLDRIGANGYTF. The chain links TRBV5-1 to TRBJ1-2, with TRBD1 as a possible D gene (6 bases). Germline V gene data show CDR1 as SGHRS and CDR2 as YFSETQ. CDR3 length: 15 amino acids. The V and J ends lost 4 bases and 6 bases respectively, with 19 bases between them.

In its sample, this clone was seen a few times. The rearrangement uses TRBV27 and TRBJ1-2, with D possibly being TRBD1 (6 bases). Trimming removed 2 bases from V and 8 bases from J, with 12 bases in between. CDR1 is MNHEY and CDR2 is SMNVEV in the germline V gene (reference sequence). This CDR3 spans 13 amino acids. CDR3 in DNA: TGTGCCAGCAGTTTAGCAGGGGCCCAGGGCTACACCTTC. Translating it yields CASSLAGAQGYTF.

The V and J genes are TRBV11-3 and TRBJ2-7; 11 nucleotides match TRBD2. The CDR3 spans 14 residues. Trimming took 4 bases from V and 9 from J; bases not matched to a gene: 8. Germline values: CDR1 SGHNT, CDR2 YENEEA. In DNA form, the CDR3 reads TGTGCCAGCAGCTCCGGGATTAGCGGGGGGGGGCAGTACTTC. This sequence encodes CASSSGISGGGQYF.

V is TRBV5-1 and J is TRBJ1-1; 9 bases are shared with TRBD1. Germline-derived CDR1 and CDR2 are SGHRS and YFSETQ. The V and J ends lost 0 bases and 11 bases, in that order; junction bases with no gene match: 8. This CDR3 region has 14 residues. The CDR3 nucleotides are TGCGCCAGCAGCTTGGGTATAACAGGGGGCGCGGCTTTCTTT. It specifies CASSLGITGGAAFF. Combining the CDR3 with reference TRBV5-1 and TRBJ1-1 gives the whole variable domain KAGVTQTPRYLIKTRGQQVTLSCSPISGHRSVSWYQQTPGQGLQFLFEYFSETQRNKGNFPGRFSGRQFSNSRSEMNVSTLELGDSALYLCASSLGITGGAAFFGQGTRLTVV.

The rearrangement uses TRBV10-3 and TRBJ2-7, with TRBD2 matching over 9 bases. Germline values: CDR1 ENHRY, CDR2 SYGVKD. The CDR3 extends over 12 amino acids. With V trimmed by 4 bases and J by 12 bases, 7 bases remained unmatched. The CDR3 coding sequence is TGTGCCATCAGTGGGACTAGCGATCGTTCGTACTTC. Translated: CAISGTSDRSYF.

This chain links TRBV11-2 with TRBJ1-2, with a tentative D call TRBD1 (5 bases). The CDR3 is 14 amino acids. Trimming took off 0 bases at V and 4 bases at J, with 9 bases between the two ends. Germline assignment: CDR1 SGHAT and CDR2 FQNNGV. CDR3 nucleotide sequence: TGTGCCAGCAGCTTAGATCGGGGGTCCTATGGCTACACCTTC. This translates into CASSLDRGSYGYTF.

This clone was detected only a few times. The rearrangement joins TRBV18 to TRBJ2-7; D remains ambiguous. The germline gives CDR1 KGHSH, CDR2 LQKENI. The CDR3 has 12 residues. V was shortened by 6 bases and J by 6 bases, with 12 bases between the two germline ends. Here the CDR3 reads CASSATSGEQYF. CDR3 sequence (DNA): TGTGCCAGCTCCGCAACATCGGGCGAGCAGTACTTC.

This clone has a single count. The J gene is TRBJ1-1, the V gene TRBV7-2, with 7 bases fitting TRBD1. V was pared by 1 base and J by 5 bases, with 7 bases of the junction left unmatched. Looked up from germline, CDR1 is SGHTA and CDR2 is FQGNSA. The CDR3 totals 15 residues. Here the CDR3 DNA reads TGTGCCAGCAGCTTAGAAGGGGGCGGTTTAACTGAAGCTTTCTTT. Translating it yields CASSLEGGGLTEAFF. The entire variable domain, with the rest obtained from reference TRBV7-2 and TRBJ1-1, is as follows: GAGVSQSPSNKVTEKGKDVELRCDPISGHTALYWYRQSLGQGLEFLIYFQGNSAPDKSGLPSDRFSAERTGGSVSTLTIQRTQQEDSAVYLCASSLEGGGLTEAFFGQGTRLTVV.

This sequence joins TRBV12-5 and TRBJ2-1, with 10 positions matching TRBD2. Germline CDR1 and CDR2: LGHNT and FRNRAP. V lost 7 bases and J lost 6; bases outside the gene matches: 6. The CDR3 consists of 14 residues. CDR3 in amino acids: CASVMSGGANEQFF. In DNA form, the CDR3 reads TGTGCTAGTGTCATGAGCGGGGGGGCCAATGAGCAGTTCTTC.

The rearrangement links TRBV28 to TRBJ2-7; tentatively, D is TRBD2 (6 bases). Germline CDR1 is MDHEN and CDR2 is SYDVKM. This CDR3 contains 14 residues. V shed 1 base and J shed 3 bases, with 10 bases lying between them. CDR3 region: CASSLSRGNYEQYF. DNA of the CDR3: TGTGCCAGCAGTTTATCTCGGGGGAACTACGAGCAGTACTTC.

This chain uses TRBV5-1 with TRBJ2-7; TRBD1 aligns across 7 bases. In germline, CDR1 is SGHRS, CDR2 YFSETQ. Trimming removed 1 base from V and 3 bases from J; junction bases left unmatched: 4. This CDR3 is 14 amino acids long. The CDR3 DNA follows: TGCGCCAGCAGCTTGCCCACAGGGGACTACGAGCAGTACTTC. Its protein is CASSLPTGDYEQYF.

V is TRBV4-3 and J is TRBJ2-3; the D is unclear. V was trimmed by 2 bases and J by 3 bases, leaving 15 bases between them. Germline V lookup: CDR1 LGHNA, CDR2 YSLEER. The CDR3 runs to 16 residues. The CDR3 protein is CASSQSGPLNTDTQYF. CDR3 sequence (DNA): TGCGCCAGCAGCCAATCGGGTCCACTTAATACAGATACGCAGTATTTT.

The V and J genes are TRBV12-5 and TRBJ1-1; D unresolved. Germline CDR1 LGHNT, CDR2 FRNRAP. V was trimmed by 5 bases and J by 5 bases, leaving 6 bases between them. The CDR3 loop spans 11 amino acids. The CDR3 sequence: CASGPETEAFF. As DNA, the CDR3 is TGTGCTAGTGGTCCCGAGACTGAAGCTTTCTTT. Using reference TRBV12-5 and TRBJ1-1 for the parts outside the CDR3, the full variable domain is DARVTQTPRHKVTEMGQEVTMRCQPILGHNTVFWYRQTMMQGLELLAYFRNRAPLDDSGMPKDRFSAEMPDATLATLKIQPSEPRDSAVYFCASGPETEAFFGQGTRLTVV.

The V call is TRBV28, the J call TRBJ1-4, with TRBD1 matching over 9 bases. This CDR3 is built from 17 residues. The V segment lost 3 bases and the J segment 4 bases; nucleotides outside the gene matches: 9. The germline CDR1 and CDR2 sequences are MDHEN and SYDVKM. The CDR3 region is CASSFRGQGKRNEKLFF. The CDR3 DNA sequence: TGTGCCAGCAGTTTCCGCGGACAGGGGAAACGTAATGAAAAACTGTTTTTT.

The V gene is TRBV4-1, the J gene TRBJ2-7, with a tentative D call TRBD1 (6 bases). The CDR3 is 16 amino acids. Per germline, CDR1 MGHRA and CDR2 YSYEKL. V dropped 0 bases and J dropped 3 bases, with 15 bases sitting between them. CDR3 protein: CASSQEETGLGYEQYF. CDR3 DNA sequence: TGCGCCAGCAGCCAAGAGGAAACAGGGCTGGGCTACGAGCAGTACTTC.

The chain combines TRBV7-9 with TRBJ1-5; TRBD1 agrees at 7 bases. This CDR3 spans 16 amino acids. Germline V gene data show CDR1 as SEHNR and CDR2 as FQNEAQ (reference sequence). V trimming: 1 base; J trimming: 2 bases; junction bases outside the gene matches: 5. In DNA, the CDR3 is TGTGCCAGCAGCTTAGGAGGGGGCAGGGGCAATCAGCCCCAGCATTTT. It translates to CASSLGGGRGNQPQHF. The whole variable domain, remainder taken from reference TRBV7-9 and TRBJ1-5, is DTGVSQNPRHKITKRGQNVTFRCDPISEHNRLYWYRQTLGQGPEFLTYFQNEAQLEKSRLLSDRFSAERPKGSFSTLEIQRTEQGDSAMYLCASSLGGGRGNQPQHFGDGTRLSIL.

The gene calls are TRBV18 and TRBJ2-7, with 8 bases fitting TRBD1. CDR3 length: 13 amino acids. Germline trimming cut 1 base from V and 6 bases from J; bases unmatched to any gene: 2. Germline lookup yields CDR1 KGHSH and CDR2 LQKENI. Written as DNA, the CDR3 is TGTGCCAGCTCACCACTGCAGGGGGCCGAGCAGTACTTC. Translating gives CASSPLQGAEQYF.

V gene TRBV4-1 combines with J gene TRBJ2-1, with TRBD2 matching 10 bases. With V trimmed by 1 base and J by 5 bases, 5 bases remained unmatched. Germline lookup yields CDR1 MGHRA and CDR2 YSYEKL. The CDR3 has 16 amino acids. The CDR3 DNA is TGCGCCAGCAGCCAAGGAGCGGGGGGGACTAACAATGAGCAGTTCTTC. Its translation: CASSQGAGGTNNEQFF.

This chain uses TRBV2 with TRBJ2-3, with D uncertain. Per germline, CDR1 SNHLY and CDR2 FYNNEI. Trimming took 6 bases from V and 2 from J, leaving 15 bases between them. CDR3 length equals 15 residues. DNA of the CDR3: TGTGCCAGCAGGCCGAACTCCCTCCCCACAGATACGCAGTATTTT. As protein: CASRPNSLPTDTQYF.

The J gene is TRBJ2-3, the V gene TRBV28, with 12 bases that match TRBD2. There are 15 residues in the CDR3. Unmatched junction bases numbered 2, after V lost 3 bases and J lost 4 bases. The V gene's germline CDR1 is MDHEN and CDR2 SYDVKM. CDR3 amino acids: CASSLTSGGSDTQYF. In DNA form, the CDR3 reads TGTGCCAGCAGTTTGACTAGCGGGGGTTCAGATACGCAGTATTTT.

This clone was found once. The chain combines TRBV7-2 with TRBJ1-1; the match to TRBD1 covers 10 bases. CDR1 SGHTA and CDR2 FQGNSA come from the germline V gene. The CDR3 length is 13 residues. V gave up 3 bases and J gave up 7 bases; unmatched junction bases: 2. CDR3 nucleotides: TGTGCCAGCAGCTTTCGGACAGGGGGTGAAGCTTTCTTT. It translates to CASSFRTGGEAFF.